The 31 T cell receptor beta chains listed next were all sequenced from one sample in a study of T cells after yellow fever vaccination. TCRdb redid the calling of the 5' RACE reads with MiXCR, one entry per CDR3 protein. The sample lists roughly 350,000 distinct CDR3 sequences, roughly 4.3% occurring once. Sample: PBMCs, taken 5 days after the yellow fever booster vaccination. These TCRs come from a young man who received the YFV17D yellow fever vaccine.

This clonotype was observed at least ten times. V and J are TRBV20-1 and TRBJ1-2, with no clear D. V was trimmed by 6 bases and J by 3 bases, leaving 11 bases between them. The germline V gene has CDR1 DFQATT and CDR2 SNEGSKA (reference sequence). The CDR3 is 12 amino acids. The CDR3 DNA sequence: TGCAGTGCCGTTGGGTCTTACTATGGCTACACCTTC. This translates into CSAVGSYYGYTF.

The chain employs TRBV4-1 and TRBJ2-2; 7 bases are shared with TRBD2. CDR3 length: 16 amino acids. After removal of 0 bases from V and 3 bases from J, the junction contained 4 bases not matched to a gene. The V gene's germline CDR1 is MGHRA and CDR2 YSYEKL. The DNA of the CDR3 is TGCGCCAGCAGCCAAGAAGCCGGGGGGTACACCGGGGAGCTGTTTTTT. Residues: CASSQEAGGYTGELFF.

This clonotype turned up a few times. The rearrangement joins TRBV7-9 to TRBJ1-6; possibly TRBD1 for D (6 bases). This CDR3 has 14 amino acids. The V gene lost 5 bases and the J gene lost 8 bases, with 13 bases spanning the gap. Germline CDR1 is SEHNR and CDR2 is FQNEAQ (reference sequence). CDR3 residues: CASSIGQQHSPLHF. The CDR3 DNA is TGTGCCAGCAGCATCGGACAGCAGCATTCACCCCTCCACTTT. The whole variable domain, remainder taken from reference TRBV7-9 and TRBJ1-6, is DTGVSQNPRHKITKRGQNVTFRCDPISEHNRLYWYRQTLGQGPEFLTYFQNEAQLEKSRLLSDRFSAERPKGSFSTLEIQRTEQGDSAMYLCASSIGQQHSPLHFGNGTRLTVT.

The chain joins TRBV6-2 or TRBV6-3 to TRBJ2-7, with 11 bases lining up with TRBD2. Germline V CDR1 and CDR2: MNHEY, SVGEGT. V lost 3 bases and J lost 0; bases outside the gene matches: 1. The CDR3 totals 15 residues. CDR3 sequence (DNA): TGTGCCAGCAGTTATACTAGCGGGAGCTCCTACGAGCAGTACTTC. This codes for CASSYTSGSSYEQYF.

This clonotype was seen ten or more times. The V call is TRBV6-6, the J call TRBJ2-7; 8 bases agree with TRBD1. Germline loops: CDR1 MNHNY, CDR2 SVGAGI (reference sequence). V trimming: 5 bases; J trimming: 6 bases; junction bases outside the gene matches: 6. The CDR3 spans 13 residues. CDR3 nucleotides: TGTGCCAGCAGTCCTACGACAGGGGTCGAGCAGTACGTC. Its protein is CASSPTTGVEQYV.

As DNA, the CDR3 is TGTGCCAGCAGCCCTAGCGGGACCTATAACACCGGGGAGCTGTTTTTT. Protein product: CASSPSGTYNTGELFF. The gene calls are TRBV7-3 and TRBJ2-2; 9 bases map to TRBD2. V gave up 5 bases and J gave up 2 bases; unmatched junction bases: 6. The CDR3 covers 16 residues. Germline V gene lookup returns CDR1 SGHTA and CDR2 FQGTGA.

This clonotype has only a few counts. This rearrangement joins TRBV19 to TRBJ2-3; 10 bases match TRBD2. Germline lookup yields CDR1 LNHDA and CDR2 SQIVND (reference sequence). CDR3 length: 13 residues. Trimming at V came to 9 bases and at J to 6 bases, leaving 6 bases not matched to a gene. In DNA, the CDR3 is TGTGCCAGCGGACTAGCGGCTCCGGATACGCAGTATTTT. This sequence encodes CASGLAAPDTQYF.

This clonotype was detected a few times. The gene calls are TRBV6-6 and TRBJ2-1, with D perhaps assigned TRBD1 or TRBD2 (6 bases each). Trimming pared 8 bases from V and 7 bases from J, leaving 12 bases between. The CDR3 totals 12 residues. Per the germline V gene, CDR1 is MNHNY and CDR2 is SVGAGI (reference sequence). The CDR3 is CASGQGRNEQFF. The CDR3 coding sequence is TGTGCCAGCGGGCAGGGGAGGAATGAGCAGTTCTTC.

V is TRBV5-4 and J is TRBJ1-6; TRBD1 is a possible D gene (6 bases). The length of the CDR3 is 15 residues. Trimming took 5 bases from V and 2 from J, leaving 11 bases between them. The germline gives CDR1 SGHNT, CDR2 YYREEE (reference sequence). The CDR3 is CASSTGATYNSPLHF. In DNA, the CDR3 is TGTGCCAGCAGTACGGGGGCGACCTATAATTCACCCCTCCACTTT.

The sample holds a few counts of this clonotype. V is TRBV7-2 and J is TRBJ2-1, with D maybe TRBD2 (7 bases). The V gene lost 1 base and the J gene lost 5 bases, with 9 bases spanning the gap. The germline gives CDR1 SGHTA, CDR2 FQGNSA. CDR3 length: 14 residues. DNA for the CDR3: TGTGCCAGCAGCTTAGAGGGGGGGCACAATGAGCAGTTCTTC. Translation: CASSLEGGHNEQFF.

In its sample, this clonotype was seen a few times. The chain joins TRBV10-3 to TRBJ2-2; maybe TRBD2 (5 bases). The CDR3 consists of 16 residues. V was trimmed by 0 bases and J by 6 bases, leaving 14 bases between them. From germline, CDR1 is ENHRY and CDR2 SYGVKD. The DNA of the CDR3 is TGTGCCATCAGTGAGTCGGATCGAGGGATGGCCGGGGAGCTGTTTTTT. Amino acids: CAISESDRGMAGELFF.

In its sample, this clonotype was seen many times. The CDR3 DNA is TGTGCCAGCAGCTTGCCGGGACAGCCGTATGGCTACACCTTC. As protein: CASSLPGQPYGYTF. V gene TRBV11-2 combines with J gene TRBJ1-2; 7 nucleotides agree with TRBD1. CDR1 is SGHAT and CDR2 is FQNNGV in the germline V gene. The CDR3 contains 14 residues. V lost 3 bases and J lost 5; bases outside the gene matches: 6. The variable domain in full, with the rest retrieved from reference TRBV11-2 and TRBJ1-2, is EAGVAQSPRYKIIEKRQSVAFWCNPISGHATLYWYQQILGQGPKLLIQFQNNGVVDDSQLPKDRFSAERLKGVDSTLKIQPAKLEDSAVYLCASSLPGQPYGYTFGSGTRLTVV.

V and J are TRBV4-1 and TRBJ2-5; 10 bases are a match to TRBD1. The CDR3 length is 16 residues. Looked up from germline, CDR1 is MGHRA and CDR2 is YSYEKL. The V gene end was trimmed by 4 bases and the J gene end by 7 bases; junction bases not matched to a gene: 12. The CDR3, as DNA: TGCGCCAGCAGCCGCCCTTGGGACAGGGGATTTGGGACCCAGTACTTC. It codes for CASSRPWDRGFGTQYF.

This clonotype was picked up many times. The chain couples TRBV12-3 or TRBV12-4 to TRBJ1-2; no definite D call. The V gene lost 1 base and the J gene lost 6 bases, with 0 bases spanning the gap. This CDR3 spans 10 amino acids. CDR3 sequence: CASSLDGYTF. The DNA for the CDR3 is TGTGCCAGCAGTTTAGATGGCTACACCTTC.

V gene TRBV7-9 combines with J gene TRBJ1-2; D is unclear. With 1 base removed from V and 2 bases from J, the gap between germline ends came to 11 bases. The germline CDR1 and CDR2 sequences are SEHNR and FQNEAQ (reference sequence). This CDR3 comprises 15 residues. The CDR3 region is CASSLVAGANYGYTF. CDR3 in DNA: TGTGCCAGCAGCTTAGTTGCGGGAGCCAACTATGGCTACACCTTC.

In this sample, this clonotype turned up many times. The rearrangement uses TRBV5-1 and TRBJ2-7; D remains unclear. V was clipped by 2 bases and J by 4 bases, with 16 bases between them. Germline lookup yields CDR1 SGHRS and CDR2 YFSETQ. The CDR3 contains 15 residues. Here the CDR3 reads CASSFLRVPPYEQYV. CDR3 nucleotide sequence: TGCGCCAGCAGCTTCCTCCGGGTCCCTCCTTACGAGCAGTACGTC.

This clonotype was seen ten or more times. V usage is TRBV7-9 and J usage is TRBJ1-6; no clear D. CDR1 and CDR2 from the germline V gene are SEHNR and FQNEAQ (reference sequence). V was pared by 4 bases and J by 9 bases, with 7 bases between. This CDR3 spans 12 amino acids. CDR3 nucleotide sequence: TGTGCCAGCAGCTCCTTAGGTTCACCCCTCCACTTT. Its translation: CASSSLGSPLHF.

This chain joins TRBV28 and TRBJ1-1; tentative D call: TRBD1 (5 bases). From germline, CDR1 is MDHEN and CDR2 SYDVKM. This CDR3 region has 15 residues. V lost 7 bases, J lost 0 bases, and 15 bases lay in between. CDR3 coding DNA: TGTGCCAGCACCCCAGGGAGTGACGTGAACACTGAAGCTTTCTTT. Protein sequence: CASTPGSDVNTEAFF.

This clonotype has a count of ten or more. V and J are TRBV5-1 and TRBJ2-1; D gene unclear. V lost 2 bases and J 1 base, leaving 10 bases between the germline ends. The CDR3 runs to 15 residues. Germline assignment: CDR1 SGHRS and CDR2 YFSETQ. CDR3 bases: TGCGCCAGCAGCTTCGATCAGTCTTCCTACAATGAGCAGTTCTTC. This encodes CASSFDQSSYNEQFF.

The chain is built from TRBV27 and TRBJ2-5; D not resolved. Trimming removed 5 bases from V and 5 bases from J, with 15 bases in between. In germline, CDR1 is MNHEY, CDR2 SMNVEV (reference sequence). The CDR3 sequence is 14 residues long. The CDR3 DNA reads TGTGCCAGCAGTCCTGCCGGTCATGGGGAGACCCAGTACTTC. This encodes CASSPAGHGETQYF.

The sample holds one count of this clonotype. Compared with germline, one end of the junction differs, possibly owing to a read error. CDR3 bases: TGTGCCTTCAGGCCGAGCGGGGGCCATGATTACGAGCAGTACTTC. This codes for CAFRPSGGHDYEQYF. The rearrangement joins TRBV10-3 to TRBJ2-7; the match to TRBD2 covers 8 bases. Germline V gene data show CDR1 as ENHRY and CDR2 as SYGVKD. The CDR3 spans 15 residues.

This clonotype was counted ten times or more. J is TRBJ1-6 and V is TRBV5-6; no definite D call. Trimming shortened V by 5 bases and J by 7 bases, and 7 bases separated the two germline ends. The CDR3 runs 12 residues. The germline V gene has CDR1 SGHDT and CDR2 YYEEEE. In DNA, the CDR3 is TGTGCCAGCAGTCGACGAAATTCACCCCTCCACTTT. Translated, it gives CASSRRNSPLHF.

This clonotype was counted ten times or more. The chain carries TRBV15 and TRBJ2-7; the match to TRBD2 covers 7 bases. Germline V gene data show CDR1 as LNHNV and CDR2 as YYDKDF (reference sequence). The ends lost 8 bases at V and 0 bases at J; junction bases unmatched: 4. The CDR3 runs 13 residues. CDR3: CATGRDYSYEQYF. DNA of the CDR3: TGTGCCACCGGCCGGGACTACTCCTACGAGCAGTACTTC.

This clonotype has more than one count but fewer than ten. V usage is TRBV2 and J usage is TRBJ2-3; D is possibly TRBD1 (6 bases). The V and J ends lost 5 bases and 2 bases respectively, with 11 bases between them. Germline V gives CDR1 SNHLY, CDR2 FYNNEI. This CDR3 region has 14 residues. In nucleotides, the CDR3 is TGTGCCAGCAGTTGGGACAAGTCCACAGATACGCAGTATTTT. It codes for CASSWDKSTDTQYF. The variable domain in full, completed from reference TRBV2 and TRBJ2-3, reads EPEVTQTPSHQVTQMGQEVILRCVPISNHLYFYWYRQILGQKVEFLVSFYNNEISEKSEIFDDQFSVERPDGSNFTLKIRSTKLEDSAMYFCASSWDKSTDTQYFGPGTRLTVL.

The sample holds a few counts of this clonotype. V and J are TRBV20-1 and TRBJ2-2; perhaps TRBD1 as D (5 bases). Trimming pared 3 bases from V and 4 bases from J, leaving 9 bases between. This CDR3 region has 13 residues. Germline CDR1 and CDR2: DFQATT and SNEGSKA (reference sequence). Written as DNA, the CDR3 is TGCAGTGCTAGTGCTGGGGCCACCGGGGAGCTGTTTTTT. It yields the protein CSASAGATGELFF.

This clonotype was observed a few times. The chain recombines TRBV27 with TRBJ2-1; tentative D call: TRBD2 (5 bases). V lost 8 bases, J lost 0 bases, and 14 bases lay in between. Germline V gene data show CDR1 as MNHEY and CDR2 as SMNVEV (reference sequence). CDR3 size: 15 residues. The CDR3 protein is CASWRRASSYNEQFF. The CDR3 DNA follows: TGTGCCAGCTGGCGGCGGGCGAGCTCCTACAATGAGCAGTTCTTC.

This clonotype was seen more than once but under ten times. The CDR3 spells CSVDLPGAGPGDTQYF. The CDR3 coding sequence is TGCAGCGTCGATTTGCCAGGAGCGGGCCCTGGGGATACGCAGTATTTT. The chain links TRBV29-1 to TRBJ2-3, with D possibly matching TRBD2 (6 bases). Trimming pared 6 bases from V and 6 bases from J, leaving 25 bases between. The CDR3 runs 16 residues. Germline V gene data show CDR1 as SQVTM and CDR2 as ANQGSEA.

The rearrangement uses TRBV29-1 and TRBJ2-1; the D is unclear. With 3 bases removed from V and 1 base from J, the gap between germline ends came to 4 bases. The CDR3 length is 12 residues. The V gene's germline CDR1 is SQVTM and CDR2 ANQGSEA. The CDR3 DNA is TGCAGCGTTGATGGGTCCTACAATGAGCAGTTCTTC. Its translation is CSVDGSYNEQFF.

This clonotype was seen a handful of times. The chain recombines TRBV13 with TRBJ1-6; D remains unclear. This CDR3 contains 12 residues. Germline V gene data show CDR1 as PRHDT and CDR2 as FYEKMQ (reference sequence). The germline V and J ends were trimmed by 5 bases and 9 bases, with 8 bases remaining between them. In DNA, the CDR3 is TGTGCCAGCAGCCATCGGGTTTCACCCCTCCACTTT. Translated, it gives CASSHRVSPLHF.

This clonotype was found a few times. This sequence joins TRBV10-1 and TRBJ2-1; D call uncertain. Trimming took off 5 bases at V and 6 bases at J, with 14 bases between the two ends. CDR1 WNHNN and CDR2 SYGVQD come from the germline V gene (reference sequence). The length of the CDR3 is 14 residues. CDR3: CASSFSTVGNEQFF. CDR3 nucleotide sequence: TGCGCCAGCAGTTTCTCGACGGTAGGCAATGAGCAGTTCTTC.

V and J are TRBV5-5 and TRBJ1-1; possible D gene TRBD1, 5 bases. The CDR3 runs 13 residues. Per germline, CDR1 SGHKS and CDR2 YYEKEE (reference sequence). Trimming removed 0 bases from V and 13 bases from J, with 16 bases in between. CDR3 protein: CASSLAPLVGGFF. DNA for the CDR3: TGTGCCAGCAGCTTGGCCCCCCTAGTTGGGGGTTTCTTT.